Below are 24 T cell receptor beta chains sequenced from a single sample in a study of T cells in Graves' hyperthyroidism and ophthalmopathy. Amplified TCR beta CDR3 regions came from RNA transcripts. During a first-round RT-PCR of the TCR CDR3, the HTBI primer set was used. Each CDR3 protein gets one entry after TCRdb re-called the multiplex PCR reads with MiXCR. The sample consists of fewer than 450,000 distinct CDR3 sequences, 11% to 15% of them appearing once. The sample taken for sequencing was blood. Source of these receptors: a man aged 45-60 years with Graves' ophthalmopathy.

This clonotype was detected ten times or more. The chain is built from TRBV7-6 and TRBJ2-1, with D unresolved. This CDR3 has 16 residues. In germline, CDR1 is SGHVS, CDR2 FNYEAQ. Trimming took off 0 bases at V and 9 bases at J, with 18 bases between the two ends. CDR3 amino acids: CASSLALTSNPREQFF. Written as DNA, the CDR3 is TGTGCCAGCAGCTTAGCCCTGACCAGCAATCCACGTGAGCAGTTCTTC.

This clonotype was observed many times. This chain connects TRBV30 to TRBJ1-4; TRBD1 agrees at 7 bases. Per the germline V gene, CDR1 is GTSNPN and CDR2 is SVGIG (reference sequence). With V trimmed by 1 base and J by 5 bases, 7 bases remained unmatched. The CDR3 is 15 residues long. The CDR3 region has the DNA TGTGCCTGGAGTGACCGCAGGGGGGGGAATGAAAAACTGTTTTTT. Protein: CAWSDRRGGNEKLFF.

This chain uses TRBV19 with TRBJ1-1; D perhaps matches TRBD1 (5 bases). This CDR3 has 15 amino acids. V was cut by 3 bases and J by 5 bases, with 16 bases left in between. Germline lookup yields CDR1 LNHDA and CDR2 SQIVND (reference sequence). In nucleotides, the CDR3 is TGTGCCAGTAGTATTCAAAGGGGCACCGGGACTGAAGCTTTCTTT. It specifies CASSIQRGTGTEAFF. The full variable domain, rest sourced from reference TRBV19 and TRBJ1-1, is DGGITQSPKYLFRKEGQNVTLSCEQNLNHDAMYWYRQDPGQGLRLIYYSQIVNDFQKGDIAEGYSVSREKKESFPLTVTSAQKNPTAFYLCASSIQRGTGTEAFFGQGTRLTVV.

This clonotype was observed many times. V is TRBV27 and J is TRBJ1-3; D unclear. The CDR3 runs to 15 residues. In germline, CDR1 is MNHEY, CDR2 SMNVEV (reference sequence). V gave up 0 bases and J gave up 3 bases, with 9 bases separating them. The CDR3 spells CASSLSRASGNTIYF. Here the CDR3 DNA reads TGTGCCAGCAGTTTATCCCGGGCCAGTGGAAACACCATATATTTT.

This clonotype was counted at least ten times. The rearrangement joins TRBV12-3 or TRBV12-4 to TRBJ2-7; D uncertain. CDR3 length equals 12 residues. Trimming left V 6 bases short and J 2 bases short, with 8 bases between. As DNA, the CDR3 is TGTGCCAGCAGCACGTTCCCCTACGAGCAGTACTTC. It codes for CASSTFPYEQYF.

This clonotype was detected ten times or more. The chain employs TRBV2 and TRBJ1-1; the D is unclear. The CDR3 contains 13 residues. The germline gives CDR1 SNHLY, CDR2 FYNNEI. V was cut by 6 bases and J by 0 bases, with 8 bases left in between. Here the CDR3 DNA reads TGTGCCAGCAGCCGAGCTATGAACACTGAAGCTTTCTTT. Protein product: CASSRAMNTEAFF.

This clonotype was observed at least ten times. V is TRBV24-1 and J is TRBJ2-5; 8 nucleotides match TRBD2. Unmatched junction bases numbered 13, after V lost 9 bases and J lost 5 bases. Germline CDR1 is KGHDR and CDR2 is SFDVKD. The length of the CDR3 is 15 residues. The CDR3 loop reads CATQRTGTSSETQYF. The DNA for the CDR3 is TGTGCCACCCAGAGGACCGGGACTAGTTCTGAGACCCAGTACTTC.

In its sample, this clonotype was seen many times. The rearrangement uses TRBV5-1 and TRBJ2-2; unclear D gene. V lost 5 bases and J lost 0, with 8 bases in between. This CDR3 comprises 14 residues. The V gene's germline CDR1 is SGHRS and CDR2 YFSETQ. The CDR3 DNA reads TGCGCCAGCAGGGGATCCGCGAACACCGGGGAGCTGTTTTTT. Amino acids: CASRGSANTGELFF.

The sample holds a few counts of this clonotype. The V gene is TRBV5-4, the J gene TRBJ2-3, with D possibly being TRBD1 or TRBD2 (6 bases each). Germline V lookup: CDR1 SGHNT, CDR2 YYREEE (reference sequence). The CDR3 is 15 residues long. V lost 0 bases and J lost 3, with 11 bases in between. Here the CDR3 reads CASSLGSGATDTQYF. As DNA, the CDR3 is TGTGCCAGCAGCTTGGGTTCGGGGGCGACAGATACGCAGTATTTT. Full variable domain (remainder filled in from reference TRBV5-4 and TRBJ2-3): ETGVTQSPTHLIKTRGQQVTLRCSSQSGHNTVSWYQQALGQGPQFIFQYYREEENGRGNFPPRFSGLQFPNYSSELNVNALELDDSALYLCASSLGSGATDTQYFGPGTRLTVL.

This clonotype was seen many times. V is TRBV5-1 and J is TRBJ2-3; D is undetermined. From germline, CDR1 is SGHRS and CDR2 YFSETQ. The germline V and J ends were trimmed by 0 bases and 0 bases, with 14 bases remaining between them. The CDR3 spans 17 residues. The CDR3 DNA is TGCGCCAGCAGCTTGGAAGCTGGCAGGAGAAGCACAGATACGCAGTATTTT. Its translation: CASSLEAGRRSTDTQYF.

This clonotype was detected a few times. V gene TRBV6-1 combines with J gene TRBJ2-1, with 8 bases identical to TRBD2. The V segment lost 5 bases and the J segment 8 bases; nucleotides outside the gene matches: 8. The V gene's germline CDR1 is MNHNS and CDR2 SASEGT. CDR3 length: 14 residues. CDR3 amino acids: CASSRFSGNDEQFF. The CDR3, as DNA: TGTGCCAGCAGTAGATTTAGCGGGAACGATGAGCAGTTCTTC.

This clonotype was counted many times. CDR3 in DNA: TGCAGTGCTCCCCACACCGGGGAGCTGTTTTTT. Residues: CSAPHTGELFF. V and J are TRBV20-1 and TRBJ2-2; D unresolved. This CDR3 is 11 amino acids long. Trimming took 5 bases from V and 3 from J, leaving 4 bases between them. The germline V gene encodes CDR1 DFQATT and CDR2 SNEGSKA (reference sequence).

This clonotype occurred many times. This rearrangement joins TRBV28 to TRBJ2-7, with a tentative D call TRBD1 (6 bases). Germline V CDR1 and CDR2: MDHEN, SYDVKM. The CDR3 totals 14 residues. Between the trimmed V and J ends, which lost 6 bases and 5 bases, there was a span of 17 bases. The CDR3 DNA reads TGTGCCAGCAGCCAGACAGGCTTCGTAAACGAGCAGTACTTC. This sequence encodes CASSQTGFVNEQYF. Supplemented by reference TRBV28 and TRBJ2-7, the full variable domain reads DVKVTQSSRYLVKRTGEKVFLECVQDMDHENMFWYRQDPGLGLRLIYFSYDVKMKEKGDIPEGYSVSREKKERFSLILESASTNQTSMYLCASSQTGFVNEQYFGPGTRLTVT.

This clonotype has a handful of counts. This chain joins TRBV19 and TRBJ2-2; TRBD2 agrees at 16 bases. The CDR3 is made up of 18 amino acids. Germline V lookup: CDR1 LNHDA, CDR2 SQIVND (reference sequence). V lost 4 bases and J lost 7; bases outside the gene matches: 9. This CDR3 is CASSTPPGLAGGYGELFF. The CDR3 region has the DNA TGTGCCAGTAGTACTCCACCGGGACTAGCGGGAGGGTACGGGGAGCTGTTTTTT.

This clonotype was detected a few times. The chain joins TRBV10-3 to TRBJ1-6; possibly TRBD1 for D (5 bases). Trimming left V 6 bases short and J 7 bases short, with 10 bases between. Germline loops: CDR1 ENHRY, CDR2 SYGVKD. This CDR3 has 13 amino acids. CDR3 sequence: CAIRGGDNSPLHF. The DNA for the CDR3 is TGTGCCATCAGGGGCGGGGACAATTCACCCCTCCACTTT.

This clonotype was observed many times. This chain joins TRBV13 and TRBJ2-3; weak D call: TRBD2 (5 bases). This CDR3 spans 13 amino acids. V was trimmed by 6 bases and J by 0 bases, leaving 7 bases between them. The germline gives CDR1 PRHDT, CDR2 FYEKMQ (reference sequence). As DNA, the CDR3 is TGTGCCAGCAGACCGGGGAGCACAGATACGCAGTATTTT. Amino acids: CASRPGSTDTQYF.

CDR3 in amino acids: CASSFPSGILADTQYF. The CDR3 DNA follows: TGTGCCAGCAGCTTCCCTAGCGGGATTTTGGCAGATACGCAGTATTTT. The rearrangement links TRBV7-9 to TRBJ2-3; 9 bases agree with TRBD2. Germline-derived CDR1 and CDR2 are SEHNR and FQNEAQ (reference sequence). Losses at the gene ends were 3 bases for V and 4 bases for J; bases not matched to a gene: 8. The CDR3 has 16 residues. Complete variable domain (other parts from reference TRBV7-9 and TRBJ2-3): DTGVSQNPRHKITKRGQNVTFRCDPISEHNRLYWYRQTLGQGPEFLTYFQNEAQLEKSRLLSDRFSAERPKGSFSTLEIQRTEQGDSAMYLCASSFPSGILADTQYFGPGTRLTVL.

The rearrangement links TRBV29-1 to TRBJ2-7; 7 bases fit TRBD2. This CDR3 is built from 14 residues. Trimming removed 1 base from V and 1 base from J; junction bases left unmatched: 4. Per the germline V gene, CDR1 is SQVTM and CDR2 is ANQGSEA. This CDR3 is CSVEGLAKSYEQYF. Written as DNA, the CDR3 is TGCAGCGTTGAAGGACTAGCCAAATCCTACGAGCAGTACTTC.

This clonotype was recorded at least ten times. The rearrangement uses TRBV28 and TRBJ2-3, with unresolved D. The CDR3 spans 13 residues. Germline values: CDR1 MDHEN, CDR2 SYDVKM. V lost 7 bases to trimming and J lost 2 bases, with 10 bases between them. CDR3 nucleotides: TGTGCCAGCACCTTTGGGGACACAGATACGCAGTATTTT. Encoded protein: CASTFGDTDTQYF.

This clonotype was seen ten or more times. The chain couples TRBV12-3 or TRBV12-4 to TRBJ1-2; D not resolved. The CDR3 extends over 15 amino acids. V lost 6 bases and J 4 bases, leaving 18 bases between the germline ends. The CDR3 DNA reads as TGTGCCAGCAGCCCCCGTGTGGGTAATGGCTATGGCTACACCTTC. Its protein is CASSPRVGNGYGYTF.

This clonotype was seen many times. The chain uses TRBV20-1 and TRBJ2-7, with D possibly matching TRBD1 (5 bases). The CDR3 contains 12 residues. Germline-derived CDR1 and CDR2 are DFQATT and SNEGSKA (reference sequence). Trimming removed 2 bases from V and 3 bases from J, with 8 bases in between. The DNA of the CDR3 is TGCAGTGCTAGAATTGACAGCTACGAGCAGTACTTC. Amino acids: CSARIDSYEQYF.

Ten or more counts support this clonotype. This chain connects TRBV7-8 to TRBJ2-1, with TRBD2 as a possible D gene (5 bases). CDR3 length: 12 residues. Germline lookup yields CDR1 SGHVS and CDR2 FQNEAQ. Trimming shortened V by 8 bases and J by 0 bases, and 5 bases separated the two germline ends. DNA for the CDR3: TGTGCCAGCGGGAGCTCCTACAATGAGCAGTTCTTC. Translating gives CASGSSYNEQFF.

Ten or more counts support this clonotype. The chain has TRBV29-1 and TRBJ2-3; D is unresolved. The CDR3 sequence is 14 residues long. Deletions cut 7 bases from V and 2 bases from J, with 16 bases between. Germline V gene lookup returns CDR1 SQVTM and CDR2 ANQGSEA. The CDR3 DNA reads TGCAGCGCTCCGGATGTCGGACCCACAGATACGCAGTATTTT. Translated, it gives CSAPDVGPTDTQYF.

This clonotype was picked up many times. V and J are TRBV5-6 and TRBJ1-1; D gene ambiguous. The CDR3 loop spans 13 amino acids. Germline CDR1 reads SGHDT; CDR2 reads YYEEEE. With 3 bases removed from V and 0 bases from J, the gap between germline ends came to 6 bases. Written as DNA, the CDR3 is TGTGCCAGCAGCTGGGGATTGAACACTGAAGCTTTCTTT. The encoded protein is CASSWGLNTEAFF.